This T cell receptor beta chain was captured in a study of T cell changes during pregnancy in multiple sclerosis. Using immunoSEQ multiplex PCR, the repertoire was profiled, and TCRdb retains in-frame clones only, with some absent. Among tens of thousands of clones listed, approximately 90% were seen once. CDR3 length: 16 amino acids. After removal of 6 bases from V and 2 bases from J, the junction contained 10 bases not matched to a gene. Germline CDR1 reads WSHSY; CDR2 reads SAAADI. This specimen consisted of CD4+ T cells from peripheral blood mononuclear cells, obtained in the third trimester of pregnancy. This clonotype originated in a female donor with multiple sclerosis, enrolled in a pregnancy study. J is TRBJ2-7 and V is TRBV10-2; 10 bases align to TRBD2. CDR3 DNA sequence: TGCGCCAGCAGGGACCCTAGCGGGGGCCACACCTACGAGCAGTACTTC. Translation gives CASRDPSGGHTYEQYF.